These 20 T cell receptor beta chains were sequenced from one sample in a study of blood T cell repertoires in COVID-19. Sequencing was performed with immunoSEQ multiplex PCR; in TCRdb, only in-frame clones are kept and a portion is missing. The data show over 200,000 clones, approximately 80% seen once. Sequencing was done on a sample of peripheral blood. These TCRs come from a woman of 80 years or more with COVID-19, enrolled during active disease.

The chain couples TRBV7-2 to TRBJ1-5; 10 positions agree with TRBD1. The CDR3 spans 13 residues. Trimming at V came to 6 bases and at J to 7 bases, leaving 3 bases not matched to a gene. CDR1 and CDR2 from the germline V gene are SGHTA and FQGNSA. Written as DNA, the CDR3 is TGTGCCAGCAGAAGACAGGGGGCACAGCCCCAGCATTTT. It specifies CASRRQGAQPQHF.

The chain links TRBV5-4 to TRBJ1-1; D is unclear. The CDR3 covers 14 residues. Per the germline V gene, CDR1 is SGHNT and CDR2 is YYREEE (reference sequence). V was clipped by 1 base and J by 5 bases, with 12 bases between them. The CDR3 nucleotides are TGTGCCAGCAGCTTGTTCCAGGAAGTTACTGAAGCTTTCTTT. Residues: CASSLFQEVTEAFF. Based on the CDR3 plus reference TRBV5-4 and TRBJ1-1, the full variable domain is ETGVTQSPTHLIKTRGQQVTLRCSSQSGHNTVSWYQQALGQGPQFIFQYYREEENGRGNFPPRFSGLQFPNYSSELNVNALELDDSALYLCASSLFQEVTEAFFGQGTRLTVV.

This chain joins TRBV9 and TRBJ2-4; TRBD2 might be the D (6 bases). This CDR3 region has 12 residues. Germline V gene sequence: CDR1 SGDLS, CDR2 YYNGEE. V lost 3 bases and J lost 9, with 10 bases in between. The CDR3 bases are TGTGCCAGCAGCGGAAACGGGGGCATTCAGTACTTC. Its translation is CASSGNGGIQYF.

As for this clone: Distinct nucleotide sequences in the sample also encode this CDR3. The gene calls are TRBV18 and TRBJ2-3; D call uncertain. Germline V gives CDR1 KGHSH, CDR2 LQKENI. This CDR3 comprises 13 residues. With 3 bases removed from V and 6 bases from J, the gap between germline ends came to 10 bases. CDR3 sequence (DNA): TGTGCCAGCTCACCCGGTCAGACTGATACGCAGTATTTT. Protein sequence: CASSPGQTDTQYF. Together with reference TRBV18 and TRBJ2-3, the CDR3 gives the full variable domain: NAGVMQNPRHLVRRRGQEARLRCSPMKGHSHVYWYRQLPEEGLKFMVYLQKENIIDESGMPKERFSAEFPKEGPSILRIQQVVRGDSAAYFCASSPGQTDTQYFGPGTRLTVL.

The J gene is TRBJ2-1, the V gene TRBV29-1; unclear D gene. The V end was cut by 4 bases, the J end by 8 bases, with 18 bases between. Germline lookup yields CDR1 SQVTM and CDR2 ANQGSEA. CDR3 length: 14 amino acids. CDR3: CSVGRGTMIDEQFF. The CDR3 nucleotides are TGCAGCGTTGGAAGAGGTACGATGATCGATGAGCAGTTCTTC.

The chain is built from TRBV5-6 and TRBJ2-1, with D possibly being TRBD2 (5 bases). With 3 bases removed from V and 0 bases from J, the gap between germline ends came to 10 bases. The length of the CDR3 is 15 residues. Germline V gives CDR1 SGHDT, CDR2 YYEEEE. DNA of the CDR3: TGTGCCAGCAGCTCCACGGGGTTCTCCTACAATGAGCAGTTCTTC. Translation: CASSSTGFSYNEQFF.

The J gene is TRBJ2-7, the V gene TRBV5-4, with TRBD2 matching over 7 bases. Looked up from germline, CDR1 is SGHNT and CDR2 is YYREEE (reference sequence). This CDR3 comprises 14 residues. J was trimmed by 5 bases and V by 0 bases; bases with no gene match: 5. The CDR3 loop is CASSLGREGNEQYF. Here the CDR3 DNA reads TGTGCCAGCAGCTTGGGCAGGGAGGGTAACGAGCAGTACTTC.

The chain couples TRBV5-6 to TRBJ2-2, with 8 bases lining up with TRBD2. CDR3 length equals 19 residues. V trimming: 0 bases; J trimming: 0 bases; junction bases outside the gene matches: 10. Germline lookup yields CDR1 SGHDT and CDR2 YYEEEE. CDR3 in DNA: TGTGCCAGCAGCTTGGGTAGACTAGCGACCATCGCGAACACCGGGGAGCTGTTTTTT. It codes for CASSLGRLATIANTGELFF.

This rearrangement joins TRBV7-2 to TRBJ2-1; possibly TRBD2 for D (6 bases). Germline CDR1 and CDR2: SGHTA and FQGNSA. With 3 bases removed from V and 0 bases from J, the gap between germline ends came to 6 bases. This CDR3 is built from 14 residues. CDR3 amino acids: CASSFGSSYNEQFF. Here the CDR3 DNA reads TGTGCCAGCAGCTTCGGGAGCTCCTACAATGAGCAGTTCTTC.

J is TRBJ1-2 and V is TRBV3-1 (or the pseudogene TRBV3-2); D uncertain. The germline gives CDR1 LGHDT, CDR2 YNNKEL (reference sequence). The CDR3 sequence is 12 residues long. V lost 2 bases and J lost 8, with 9 bases in between. This CDR3 is CASSQTERGYTF. CDR3 nucleotide sequence: TGTGCCAGCAGCCAAACAGAAAGGGGCTACACCTTC.

V is TRBV9 and J is TRBJ2-5; possibly TRBD2 for D (7 bases). CDR1 is SGDLS, CDR2 YYNGEE, per germline. The CDR3 extends over 17 amino acids. V was clipped by 4 bases and J by 4 bases, with 23 bases between them. The CDR3 loop reads CASSPGGTWGAGETQYF. CDR3 DNA: TGTGCCAGCAGCCCGGGAGGAACGTGGGGGGCGGGAGAGACCCAGTACTTC. The entire variable domain, with the rest obtained from reference TRBV9 and TRBJ2-5, is as follows: DSGVTQTPKHLITATGQRVTLRCSPRSGDLSVYWYQQSLDQGLQFLIQYYNGEERAKGNILERFSAQQFPDLHSELNLSSLELGDSALYFCASSPGGTWGAGETQYFGPGTRLLVL.

This clone was detected once. The chain is built from TRBV18 and TRBJ1-1, with a weak D call TRBD1 (5 bases). This CDR3 contains 16 residues. CDR1 KGHSH and CDR2 LQKENI come from the germline V gene. Trimming stripped 3 bases from V and 3 bases from J, with 17 bases between. CDR3 residues: CASSPRLLAGDTEAFF. DNA for the CDR3: TGTGCCAGCTCACCCCGGTTGCTTGCGGGGGACACTGAAGCTTTCTTT.

The rearrangement links TRBV7-6 to TRBJ2-7; a weak D match, TRBD1 (6 bases). The CDR3 totals 16 residues. V lost 7 bases and J lost 3, with 22 bases in between. Germline values: CDR1 SGHVS, CDR2 FNYEAQ. The CDR3: CASTPPPGTNLYEQYF. The CDR3 DNA reads TGTGCCAGCACCCCCCCTCCGGGGACAAATCTCTACGAGCAGTACTTC.

The V call is TRBV4-1, the J call TRBJ2-7; the D gene is possibly TRBD2 (5 bases). Trimming shortened V by 4 bases and J by 7 bases, and 20 bases separated the two germline ends. Germline loops: CDR1 MGHRA, CDR2 YSYEKL. The CDR3 is 15 amino acids. The CDR3 DNA is TGCGCCAGCAGCCTCGGGGAAATTATTTCTTTTGAGCAGTACTTC. Residues: CASSLGEIISFEQYF.

The rearrangement links TRBV11-2 to TRBJ2-7; no clear D gene. The CDR3 consists of 13 residues. V lost 7 bases, J lost 5 bases, and 15 bases lay in between. Germline values: CDR1 SGHAT, CDR2 FQNNGV. CDR3 coding DNA: TGTGCCAGCACCCTACTGAGGAGCCACGAGCAGTACTTC. Its translation: CASTLLRSHEQYF.

The V call is TRBV7-8, the J call TRBJ1-3; 9 bases are a match to TRBD1. Germline V gene data show CDR1 as SGHVS and CDR2 as FQNEAQ. The trim removed 1 base at V and 1 base at J, leaving 11 bases unmatched. The length of the CDR3 is 19 residues. CDR3: CASSLEHRTGAKSGNTIYF. DNA for the CDR3: TGTGCCAGCAGCTTAGAACATAGGACAGGGGCGAAATCTGGAAACACCATATATTTT.

This clone was seen only once. This chain uses TRBV12-3 or TRBV12-4 with TRBJ1-1, with D possibly being TRBD1 (5 bases). The CDR3 has 11 residues. V gave up 11 bases and J gave up 4 bases, with 11 bases separating them. The CDR3 sequence is CALQGITEAFF. The CDR3 DNA follows: TGTGCCCTCCAGGGCATCACTGAAGCTTTCTTT.

The chain is built from TRBV10-3 and TRBJ1-4; D may be TRBD1 (5 bases). Trimming took 2 bases from V and 4 from J, leaving 8 bases between them. The CDR3 consists of 14 residues. CDR1 is ENHRY, CDR2 SYGVKD, per germline. The CDR3 bases are TGTGCCATCAGTGAGGACAGAGATAATGAAAAACTGTTTTTT. Its protein is CAISEDRDNEKLFF.

J is TRBJ2-7 and V is TRBV7-2; 8 positions agree with TRBD1. There are 16 residues in the CDR3. Germline V gene sequence: CDR1 SGHTA, CDR2 FQGNSA. Germline trimming cut 5 bases from V and 2 bases from J; bases unmatched to any gene: 11. The chain's CDR3 is CASSTRQGISTYEQYF. DNA of the CDR3: TGTGCCAGCAGCACCAGACAGGGGATCAGCACCTACGAGCAGTACTTC.

V usage is TRBV9 and J usage is TRBJ2-5; a weak D match, TRBD2 (5 bases). The CDR3 is made up of 15 amino acids. Germline V lookup: CDR1 SGDLS, CDR2 YYNGEE. The V end lost 4 bases, the J end lost 4 bases, and 17 bases lay between the germline ends. The CDR3 loop reads CASSLIGTRGETQYF. CDR3 DNA: TGTGCCAGCAGCCTAATCGGAACTAGAGGAGAGACCCAGTACTTC. Supplemented by reference TRBV9 and TRBJ2-5, the full variable domain reads DSGVTQTPKHLITATGQRVTLRCSPRSGDLSVYWYQQSLDQGLQFLIQYYNGEERAKGNILERFSAQQFPDLHSELNLSSLELGDSALYFCASSLIGTRGETQYFGPGTRLLVL.